Listed here are 15 T cell receptor beta chains from one sample, sequenced in a study of blood T cell repertoires in COVID-19. TCRdb's table, derived via immunoSEQ multiplex PCR, lists solely in-frame clones and lacks some. The sample consists of 80,000 or so clones, roughly four fifths of them appearing once. The sequencing sample was made of peripheral blood. These TCRs come from an older man with acute or convalescent COVID-19.

The chain uses TRBV3-1 (or the pseudogene TRBV3-2) and TRBJ2-1; TRBD1 matches 8 bases. This CDR3 spans 13 amino acids. Germline values: CDR1 LGHDT, CDR2 YNNKEL (reference sequence). Germline trimming cut 4 bases from V and 5 bases from J; bases unmatched to any gene: 1. Here the CDR3 DNA reads TGTGCCAGCAGCCCGACAGGGGACAATGAGCAGTTCTTC. This sequence encodes CASSPTGDNEQFF.

This chain joins TRBV6-1 and TRBJ1-3; 7 nucleotides agree with TRBD1. With 2 bases clipped from V and 0 bases from J, the junction kept 10 bases outside the gene matches. Germline CDR1 is MNHNS and CDR2 is SASEGT. CDR3 length: 18 amino acids. CDR3 sequence (DNA): TGTGCCAGCAGTGAACTAGGGAACAGGGGACTCTCTGGAAACACCATATATTTT. Its translation: CASSELGNRGLSGNTIYF.

The J gene is TRBJ1-2, the V gene TRBV5-6; D not certain. Trimming removed 6 bases from V and 7 bases from J, with 22 bases in between. The CDR3 covers 15 residues. The germline V gene has CDR1 SGHDT and CDR2 YYEEEE. CDR3 sequence (DNA): TGTGCCAGCACCTCAGGTCCCACCGTAACCCTTGGCTACACCTTC. It specifies CASTSGPTVTLGYTF.

This clone was found once. This chain links TRBV18 with TRBJ1-5, with TRBD1 matching over 9 bases. Germline CDR1 KGHSH, CDR2 LQKENI. The trim removed 5 bases at V and 7 bases at J, leaving 6 bases unmatched. CDR3 length: 14 amino acids. The CDR3 bases are TGTGCCAGCTCAACGACAGGGGGACAGCAGCCCCAGCATTTT. Translating gives CASSTTGGQQPQHF.

V gene TRBV3-1 (or the pseudogene TRBV3-2) combines with J gene TRBJ2-1; TRBD2 matches at 15 bases. This CDR3 has 14 residues. V shed 3 bases, J shed 15 bases, and the junction held 6 bases outside the gene matches. Germline V gene lookup returns CDR1 LGHDT and CDR2 YNNKEL (reference sequence). CDR3 coding DNA: TGTGCCAGCAGCCACGGGACTAGCGGGGGGCCTCTGTTCTTC. Amino acids: CASSHGTSGGPLFF.

This chain uses TRBV19 with TRBJ2-1; maybe TRBD1 (5 bases). V lost 7 bases and J lost 3, with 10 bases in between. The germline V gene encodes CDR1 LNHDA and CDR2 SQIVND (reference sequence). This CDR3 has 13 residues. In DNA, the CDR3 is TGTGCCAGTACCGGACACGACTACAATGAGCAGTTCTTC. Translation: CASTGHDYNEQFF.

The CDR3 loop reads CAFSGQSAGELFF. For the CDR3, the DNA is TGTGCCTTTTCGGGACAATCTGCCGGGGAGCTGTTTTTT. The chain carries TRBV7-9 and TRBJ2-2; perhaps TRBD1 as D (6 bases). Germline lookup yields CDR1 SEHNR and CDR2 FQNEAQ (reference sequence). Trimming pared 11 bases from V and 6 bases from J, leaving 16 bases between. The CDR3 has 13 residues.

The chain carries TRBV7-2 and TRBJ2-7, with 12 bases that match TRBD2. Germline V gene data show CDR1 as SGHTA and CDR2 as FQGNSA. Trimming took 5 bases from V and 2 from J; bases not matched to a gene: 4. CDR3 length equals 15 residues. The CDR3 is CASSVTSGGTYEQYF. The CDR3 DNA follows: TGTGCCAGCAGCGTCACTAGCGGGGGGACCTACGAGCAGTACTTC.

This rearrangement joins TRBV6-1 to TRBJ1-2; 7 positions agree with TRBD1. After removal of 3 bases from V and 0 bases from J, the junction contained 4 bases not matched to a gene. CDR1 MNHNS and CDR2 SASEGT come from the germline V gene. This CDR3 is built from 15 residues. The CDR3 here is CASSETGTANYGYTF. CDR3 DNA: TGTGCCAGCAGTGAGACCGGGACAGCTAACTATGGCTACACCTTC.

V is TRBV6-5 and J is TRBJ1-5, with no clear D. Germline V gene lookup returns CDR1 MNHEY and CDR2 SVGAGI. V gave up 10 bases and J gave up 3 bases, with 13 bases separating them. This CDR3 region has 13 residues. The CDR3: CATRTVSNQPQHF. The CDR3 coding sequence is TGTGCCACCCGCACAGTTTCCAATCAGCCCCAGCATTTT.

This chain uses TRBV4-1 with TRBJ2-7; tentative D call: TRBD2 (6 bases). V was clipped by 11 bases and J by 2 bases, with 16 bases between them. This CDR3 is built from 13 residues. Germline V gene data show CDR1 as MGHRA and CDR2 as YSYEKL. The CDR3 is CAASRGLTYEQYF. The CDR3 DNA follows: TGCGCCGCATCAAGGGGACTCACCTACGAGCAGTACTTC.

In regard to this clone: The DNA is left out, because the CDR3 cannot be placed on it with certainty; the CDR3 is given as TCRdb lists it. This chain connects TRBV21-1 to TRBJ2-3; the table's D call TRBD2 went unverified against the DNA. TRBV21-1 represents a pseudogene. The CDR3 length equals 19 residues, ends included. The CDR3 is CASSIFGGGASEPTDTQYF.

This rearrangement joins TRBV7-9 to TRBJ1-4; 7 bases line up with TRBD1. Germline V gene data show CDR1 as SEHNR and CDR2 as FQNEAQ (reference sequence). Unmatched junction bases numbered 5, after V lost 0 bases and J lost 4 bases. The CDR3 consists of 16 residues. CDR3 in amino acids: CASSLAQGQNNEKLFF. CDR3 bases: TGTGCCAGCAGCTTAGCGCAGGGACAGAATAATGAAAAACTGTTTTTT.

V is TRBV18 and J is TRBJ1-4; no definite D call. The CDR3 has 16 amino acids. Trimming shortened V by 6 bases and J by 5 bases, and 19 bases separated the two germline ends. The germline gives CDR1 KGHSH, CDR2 LQKENI. The CDR3 is CASSVRTAGLNEKLFF. For the CDR3, the DNA is TGTGCCAGCTCCGTACGGACGGCAGGACTGAATGAAAAACTGTTTTTT.

This chain uses TRBV2 with TRBJ1-6; 7 bases are a match to TRBD1. The CDR3 has 16 amino acids. CDR1 is SNHLY, CDR2 FYNNEI, per germline. Trimming at V came to 6 bases and at J to 5 bases, leaving 10 bases not matched to a gene. CDR3 sequence: CASSEGAGLHNSPLHF. The CDR3 DNA sequence: TGTGCCAGCAGCGAGGGGGCGGGGTTACATAATTCACCCCTCCACTTT.